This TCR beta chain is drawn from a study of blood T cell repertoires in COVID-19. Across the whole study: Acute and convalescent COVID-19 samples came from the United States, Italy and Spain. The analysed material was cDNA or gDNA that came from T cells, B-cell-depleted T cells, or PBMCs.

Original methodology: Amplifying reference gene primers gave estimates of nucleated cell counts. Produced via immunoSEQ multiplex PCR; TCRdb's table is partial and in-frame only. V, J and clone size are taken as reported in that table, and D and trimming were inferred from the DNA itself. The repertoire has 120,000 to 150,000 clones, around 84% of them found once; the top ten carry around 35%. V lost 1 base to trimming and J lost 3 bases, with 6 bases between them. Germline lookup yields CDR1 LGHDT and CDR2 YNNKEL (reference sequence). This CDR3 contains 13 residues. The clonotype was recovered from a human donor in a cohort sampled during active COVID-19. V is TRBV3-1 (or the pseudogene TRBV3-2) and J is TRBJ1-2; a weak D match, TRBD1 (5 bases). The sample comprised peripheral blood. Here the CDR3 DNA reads TGTGCCAGCAGCCAAGCAGGGTACTATGGCTACACCTTC. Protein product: CASSQAGYYGYTF.